These 29 T cell receptor beta chains share one sample of origin, sequenced in a study of blood T cell repertoires in COVID-19. Sequencing was performed with immunoSEQ multiplex PCR; in TCRdb, only in-frame clones are kept and a portion is missing. The top ten hold 4.5% to 6% of the sample, which has 130,000 to 150,000 clones, 84% seen once. Sequences were obtained from PBMCs or T cells enriched from blood (not recorded which). These receptors came from a woman in her forties or fifties who had been exposed to COVID-19.

V gene TRBV11-3 combines with J gene TRBJ2-7, with TRBD2 matching over 8 bases. Germline CDR1 SGHNT, CDR2 YENEEA. The V gene end was trimmed by 5 bases and the J gene end by 5 bases; junction bases not matched to a gene: 23. CDR3 size: 19 residues. As DNA, the CDR3 is TGTGCCAGCAGCCCAGGGGTGGCCCTGGCGGGAGGCCTCCTCGACGAGCAGTACTTC. Protein: CASSPGVALAGGLLDEQYF.

The J gene is TRBJ2-4, the V gene TRBV24-1, with D perhaps TRBD2 (6 bases). The ends were cut back, 2 bases at V and 8 bases at J, with 15 bases in the middle. CDR3 length: 15 residues. Germline V CDR1 and CDR2: KGHDR, SFDVKD. CDR3 nucleotides: TGTGCCACCAGTGATTCCATGGCCAGGGAGGACATTCAGTACTTC. This translates into CATSDSMAREDIQYF.

The V call is TRBV30, the J call TRBJ2-3; TRBD2 matches 15 bases. The CDR3 extends over 17 amino acids. In germline, CDR1 is GTSNPN, CDR2 SVGIG (reference sequence). V lost 2 bases, J lost 4 bases, and 7 bases stayed unmatched. Here the CDR3 reads CAWSNQGLAGGPDTQYF. The CDR3 DNA reads TGTGCCTGGAGTAATCAAGGACTAGCGGGGGGGCCAGATACGCAGTATTTT.

J is TRBJ1-1 and V is TRBV29-1; 7 bases are a match to TRBD1. In germline, CDR1 is SQVTM, CDR2 ANQGSEA. The ends lost 7 bases at V and 1 base at J; junction bases unmatched: 6. The CDR3 is 13 amino acids. The CDR3 DNA reads TGCAGCGCGTGGAACAGGGGGAACACTGAAGCTTTCTTT. Translating gives CSAWNRGNTEAFF.

V and J are TRBV19 and TRBJ1-3; D gene ambiguous. CDR3 size: 14 residues. V was clipped by 2 bases and J by 0 bases, with 5 bases between them. Germline loops: CDR1 LNHDA, CDR2 SQIVND (reference sequence). In nucleotides, the CDR3 is TGTGCCAGTAGTATAATCTTCTCTGGAAACACCATATATTTT. Translated, it gives CASSIIFSGNTIYF.

The genes are TRBV6-4 and TRBJ1-1; the D is unclear. Trimming took off 3 bases at V and 5 bases at J, with 13 bases between the two ends. CDR3 length: 14 amino acids. Germline-derived CDR1 and CDR2 are MRHNA and SNTAGT. The CDR3 spells CASSEGGSRTEAFF. The CDR3 DNA sequence: TGTGCCAGCAGTGAAGGAGGGTCGAGGACTGAAGCTTTCTTT.

V and J are TRBV7-2 and TRBJ2-5; no clear D. The germline V and J ends were trimmed by 3 bases and 5 bases, with 4 bases remaining between them. CDR1 SGHTA and CDR2 FQGNSA come from the germline V gene. The CDR3 contains 11 residues. The CDR3 sequence is CASSFRETQYF. DNA for the CDR3: TGTGCCAGCAGCTTTCGGGAGACCCAGTACTTC.

The chain links TRBV5-5 to TRBJ1-1; D is possibly TRBD1 (5 bases). Germline CDR1 is SGHKS and CDR2 is YYEKEE (reference sequence). Trimming shortened V by 3 bases and J by 0 bases, and 12 bases separated the two germline ends. The CDR3 is 15 residues long. The CDR3 nucleotides read TGTGCCAGCAGCTCGCGGACATTGATGAACACTGAAGCTTTCTTT. Its translation is CASSSRTLMNTEAFF.

The V and J genes are TRBV9 and TRBJ2-5; TRBD1 matches 8 bases. There are 15 residues in the CDR3. V trimming: 3 bases; J trimming: 4 bases; junction bases outside the gene matches: 8. Germline V CDR1 and CDR2: SGDLS, YYNGEE. The CDR3 bases are TGTGCCAGCAGCGGCGACAGGGGTTTCGGAGAGACCCAGTACTTC. Protein sequence: CASSGDRGFGETQYF.

V is TRBV19 and J is TRBJ2-7; 12 positions match TRBD2. Germline V gene sequence: CDR1 LNHDA, CDR2 SQIVND (reference sequence). The CDR3 has 17 residues. V dropped 1 base and J dropped 9; count of bases not matched to a gene: 13. CDR3 in amino acids: CASSIGRTSGDPKGQYF. CDR3 nucleotides: TGTGCCAGTAGTATAGGCCGGACTAGCGGGGATCCTAAAGGGCAGTACTTC.

This clone was found a few times. The chain recombines TRBV19 with TRBJ2-3; TRBD1 might be the D (5 bases). The germline CDR1 and CDR2 sequences are LNHDA and SQIVND (reference sequence). The V end lost 9 bases, the J end lost 8 bases, and 15 bases lay between the germline ends. The CDR3 spans 12 residues. The chain's CDR3 is CASRRTIGTQYF. CDR3 in DNA: TGTGCCAGCCGAAGGACAATCGGTACGCAGTATTTT.

With respect to this clone: Other DNA sequences in this specimen translate into the identical CDR3. The chain uses TRBV7-9 and TRBJ1-6; 8 nucleotides line up with TRBD1. This CDR3 is built from 17 residues. Germline assignment: CDR1 SEHNR and CDR2 FQNEAQ (reference sequence). The CDR3 region has the DNA TGTGCATGCAGCACCCACGACAGGGGAGGTCTAGGTTCACCCCTCCACTTT. This codes for CACSTHDRGGLGSPLHF.

This chain uses TRBV28 with TRBJ1-2, with a tentative D call TRBD1 (5 bases). This CDR3 region has 14 residues. Per germline, CDR1 MDHEN and CDR2 SYDVKM. V was cut by 2 bases and J by 0 bases, with 7 bases left in between. CDR3 DNA: TGTGCCAGCAGTTTAGGGGCAGCTAACTATGGCTACACCTTC. Amino acid sequence: CASSLGAANYGYTF.

This sequence joins TRBV6-5 and TRBJ2-5, with 7 bases identical to TRBD2. The CDR3 totals 15 residues. After removal of 0 bases from V and 4 bases from J, the junction contained 5 bases not matched to a gene. CDR1 is MNHEY and CDR2 is SVGAGI in the germline V gene. CDR3 nucleotides: TGTGCCAGCAGTTACTCTTGGGCTAGCGGAGAGACCCAGTACTTC. Amino acid sequence: CASSYSWASGETQYF.

V and J are TRBV13 and TRBJ2-5, with 11 positions matching TRBD2. This CDR3 region has 18 residues. V lost 1 base and J lost 1; bases outside the gene matches: 8. Looked up from germline, CDR1 is PRHDT and CDR2 is FYEKMQ (reference sequence). The CDR3 loop reads CASSLAPLAGALQETQYF. The CDR3 nucleotides read TGTGCCAGCAGCTTAGCCCCACTAGCGGGGGCCCTCCAAGAGACCCAGTACTTC.

This chain connects TRBV2 to TRBJ2-5, with no clear D. Trimming stripped 7 bases from V and 2 bases from J, with 8 bases between. Germline-derived CDR1 and CDR2 are SNHLY and FYNNEI. The CDR3 sequence is 12 residues long. The CDR3 here is CASKEIQETQYF. CDR3 sequence (DNA): TGTGCCAGCAAGGAGATACAAGAGACCCAGTACTTC.

The CDR3 bases are TGCGCCAGCAGCACGGGACTAGCGGGATCGAAAGATACGCAGTATTTT. It encodes CASSTGLAGSKDTQYF. The chain has TRBV5-1 and TRBJ2-3, with 13 bases lining up with TRBD2. The CDR3 totals 16 residues. The J segment lost 5 bases and the V segment lost 4 bases, leaving 7 bases of the junction unmatched. Germline V gene lookup returns CDR1 SGHRS and CDR2 YFSETQ.

The rearrangement links TRBV7-9 to TRBJ1-1; 8 bases are a match to TRBD1. Trimming removed 1 base from V and 2 bases from J; junction bases left unmatched: 15. Germline CDR1 and CDR2: SEHNR and FQNEAQ (reference sequence). The CDR3 extends over 19 amino acids. In DNA form, the CDR3 reads TGTGCCAGCAGCTTAGAAAGGGTCACAGGGGGAGGGAATAACACTGAAGCTTTCTTT. This codes for CASSLERVTGGGNNTEAFF.

The genes are TRBV7-2 and TRBJ2-4, with 12 bases fitting TRBD2. The V gene's germline CDR1 is SGHTA and CDR2 FQGNSA. There are 16 residues in the CDR3. Trimming at V came to 5 bases and at J to 7 bases, leaving 9 bases not matched to a gene. The CDR3 nucleotides are TGTGCCAGCAGCGTATCTAGCGGGGGGGCCATCAACATTCAGTACTTC. Residues: CASSVSSGGAINIQYF.

In its sample, this clone was seen a few times. The chain couples TRBV20-1 to TRBJ2-5, with 9 nucleotides matching TRBD1. Trimming cost V 3 bases and J 3 bases; bases outside gene matches: 5. Looked up from germline, CDR1 is DFQATT and CDR2 is SNEGSKA (reference sequence). CDR3 length: 14 amino acids. In DNA form, the CDR3 reads TGCAGTGCTAGTGTGTGGGACAGGGAAGAGACCCAGTACTTC. It translates to CSASVWDREETQYF.

The J gene is TRBJ2-5, the V gene TRBV7-8; 10 bases fit TRBD1. The J segment lost 5 bases and the V segment lost 0 bases, leaving 9 bases of the junction unmatched. Germline CDR1 and CDR2: SGHVS and FQNEAQ. This CDR3 contains 17 residues. The CDR3 nucleotides are TGTGCCAGCAGCTTAGCGCGGGGACAGGGGCAGGTGGAGACCCAGTACTTC. It translates to CASSLARGQGQVETQYF.

The chain joins TRBV7-9 to TRBJ2-7; the D gene is possibly TRBD1 (6 bases). Germline V gene lookup returns CDR1 SEHNR and CDR2 FQNEAQ (reference sequence). V was clipped by 5 bases and J by 1 base, with 18 bases between them. The CDR3 is 16 amino acids. The CDR3 sequence: CASSTSQGFPSYEQYF. CDR3 DNA sequence: TGTGCCAGCAGCACCTCCCAGGGGTTCCCGTCCTACGAGCAGTACTTC.

The table lists this clone with a count of one. The chain is built from TRBV12-3 or TRBV12-4 and TRBJ2-5, with D uncertain. V was clipped by 3 bases and J by 0 bases, with 5 bases between them. CDR3 length equals 13 residues. CDR3 residues: CASSFRDQETQYF. CDR3 bases: TGTGCCAGCAGTTTCCGGGACCAAGAGACCCAGTACTTC.

This clone was seen only once. This sequence joins TRBV7-2 and TRBJ2-1, with D hard to call. This CDR3 has 11 amino acids. Trimming removed 4 bases from V and 6 bases from J, with 4 bases in between. Per the germline V gene, CDR1 is SGHTA and CDR2 is FQGNSA. The CDR3 DNA sequence: TGTGCCAGCAGCTCTAGCAATGAGCAGTTCTTC. Translating gives CASSSSNEQFF.

For the CDR3, the DNA is TGTGCCAGCAGCCGAGGGGGTAGGACCTCCTACGAGCAGTACTTC. This gives the protein CASSRGGRTSYEQYF. This chain links TRBV5-6 with TRBJ2-7; possibly TRBD1 for D (6 bases). CDR1 SGHDT and CDR2 YYEEEE come from the germline V gene. V was cut by 4 bases and J by 0 bases, with 14 bases left in between. The CDR3 is made up of 15 amino acids.

The CDR3 sequence: CASRGQGRQPQHF. The CDR3 region has the DNA TGTGCCAGCAGGGGACAGGGTCGTCAGCCCCAGCATTTT. The chain is built from TRBV2 and TRBJ1-5; 9 bases fit TRBD1. Germline V gene lookup returns CDR1 SNHLY and CDR2 FYNNEI. The junction had 3 bases not matched to a gene; V was cut back by 6 bases and J by 6 bases. CDR3 length equals 13 residues.

This clone was counted a few times. The V call is TRBV3-1 (or the pseudogene TRBV3-2), the J call TRBJ1-3, with D unresolved. The germline CDR1 and CDR2 sequences are LGHDT and YNNKEL (reference sequence). The CDR3 covers 19 residues. V gave up 0 bases and J gave up 1 base, with 19 bases separating them. CDR3 nucleotide sequence: TGTGCCAGCAGCCAAGAGTTGGGTCAGAGACAATCGTCTGGAAACACCATATATTTT. The encoded protein is CASSQELGQRQSSGNTIYF.

The chain links TRBV18 to TRBJ1-3, with a possible D match to TRBD1 (5 bases). Germline lookup yields CDR1 KGHSH and CDR2 LQKENI. Between the trimmed V and J ends, which lost 3 bases and 0 bases, there was a span of 15 bases. The CDR3 has 17 residues. Here the CDR3 reads CASSPVRDGLSGNTIYF. The DNA of the CDR3 is TGTGCCAGCTCACCCGTGCGGGACGGACTCTCTGGAAACACCATATATTTT.

This chain uses TRBV6-2 or TRBV6-3 with TRBJ2-7; 7 bases fit TRBD1. With V trimmed by 4 bases and J by 7 bases, 10 bases remained unmatched. CDR3 length: 14 amino acids. Germline lookup yields CDR1 MNHEY and CDR2 SVGEGT. CDR3 nucleotides: TGTGCCAGCAGTTCACGACAGGGCCCTAGAGAGCAGTACTTC. This sequence encodes CASSSRQGPREQYF.